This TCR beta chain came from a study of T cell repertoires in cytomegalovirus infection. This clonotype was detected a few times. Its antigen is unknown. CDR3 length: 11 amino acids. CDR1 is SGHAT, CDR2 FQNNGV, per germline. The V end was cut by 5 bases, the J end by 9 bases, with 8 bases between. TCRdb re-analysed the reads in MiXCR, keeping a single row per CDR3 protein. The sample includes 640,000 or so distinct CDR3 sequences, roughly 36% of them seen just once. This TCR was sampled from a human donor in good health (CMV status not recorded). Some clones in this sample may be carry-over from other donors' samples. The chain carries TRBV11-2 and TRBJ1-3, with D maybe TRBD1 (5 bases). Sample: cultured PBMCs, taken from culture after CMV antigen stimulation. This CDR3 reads CASSLGGTIYF. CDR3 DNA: TGTGCCAGCAGCCTCGGGGGCACCATATATTTT.